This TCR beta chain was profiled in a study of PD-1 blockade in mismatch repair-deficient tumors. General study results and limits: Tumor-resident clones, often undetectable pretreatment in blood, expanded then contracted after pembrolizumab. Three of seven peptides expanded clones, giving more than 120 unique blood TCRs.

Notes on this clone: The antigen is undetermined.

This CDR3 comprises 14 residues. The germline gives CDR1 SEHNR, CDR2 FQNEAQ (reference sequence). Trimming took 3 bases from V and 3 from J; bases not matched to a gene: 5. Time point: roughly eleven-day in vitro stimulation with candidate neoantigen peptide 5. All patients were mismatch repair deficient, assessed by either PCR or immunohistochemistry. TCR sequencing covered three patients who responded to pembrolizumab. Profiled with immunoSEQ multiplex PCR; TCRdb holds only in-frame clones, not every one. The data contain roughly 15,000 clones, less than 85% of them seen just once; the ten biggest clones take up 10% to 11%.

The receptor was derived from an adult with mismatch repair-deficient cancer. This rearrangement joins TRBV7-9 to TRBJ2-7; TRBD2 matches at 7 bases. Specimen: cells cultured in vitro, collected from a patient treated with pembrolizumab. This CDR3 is CASSFAGASYEQYF. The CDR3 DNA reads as TGTGCCAGCAGCTTTGCGGGAGCCAGCTACGAGCAGTACTTC.